This passage covers 31 T cell receptor beta chains from one sample sequenced in a study of T-cell reconstitution after alpha-beta-depleted transplantation in children. Unique molecular identifiers were incorporated into the prepared TCRbeta library. TCRdb fed the PCR reads into MiXCR, producing one record per CDR3 protein. This table holds 450,000 to 550,000 distinct CDR3 sequences, around 10% found once. Specimen: PBMCs, mostly from graft donor cells, collected 180 days after TCRalphabeta/CD19-depleted stem cell transplant. These receptors were collected from a female patient between 2 and 10 years old who had a stem cell transplant for aplastic anemia, so the T cells may come from the graft donor.

A note on this clonotype: One base away lies a much larger clone, so this may be a sequencing read error. The chain links TRBV6-5 to TRBJ1-5, with D hard to call. The CDR3 is 13 amino acids. Trimming took 2 bases from V and 5 from J, leaving 7 bases between them. Germline CDR1 reads MNHEY; CDR2 reads SVGAGI. CDR3 in DNA: TGTGCCAGCAGTTACCGAGGTCATCAGCCCCAGCATTTT. This translates into CASSYRGHQPQHF.

The V and J genes are TRBV20-1 and TRBJ2-1, with 8 bases fitting TRBD1. Germline V lookup: CDR1 DFQATT, CDR2 SNEGSKA (reference sequence). The J segment lost 7 bases and the V segment lost 3 bases, leaving 17 bases of the junction unmatched. The CDR3 covers 17 residues. DNA for the CDR3: TGCAGTGCTAGCCCGGGCAGGGGGCTTCTGGGATGGAATGAGCAGTTCTTC. Its protein product is CSASPGRGLLGWNEQFF.

This clonotype has a count of ten or more. The chain recombines TRBV29-1 with TRBJ1-2; possibly TRBD1 for D (5 bases). CDR1 and CDR2 (germline): SQVTM, ANQGSEA. V gave up 5 bases and J gave up 0 bases, with 13 bases separating them. The CDR3 extends over 14 amino acids. DNA of the CDR3: TGCAGCGTTCCGGACATGTCAGCTAACTATGGCTACACCTTC. It encodes CSVPDMSANYGYTF.

This clonotype was seen a few times. This chain links TRBV15 with TRBJ2-1, with D unresolved. The CDR3 has 13 residues. V was pared by 0 bases and J by 12 bases, with 12 bases between. Germline V gene data show CDR1 as LNHNV and CDR2 as YYDKDF (reference sequence). CDR3 sequence (DNA): TGTGCCACCAGCAGAGATCGTAACCCACCGCAGTTCTTC. Protein product: CATSRDRNPPQFF.

V is TRBV6-5 and J is TRBJ1-2, with D perhaps matching TRBD1 (6 bases). Germline V CDR1 and CDR2: MNHEY, SVGAGI. Deletions cut 0 bases from V and 8 bases from J, with 13 bases between. The CDR3 has 14 residues. The CDR3 DNA reads as TGTGCCAGCAGTTACTCTGAACAGGGCGGAGGCTACACCTTC. Translated: CASSYSEQGGGYTF.

This clonotype was seen repeatedly, ten times or more. The J gene is TRBJ2-5, the V gene TRBV29-1, with 10 bases matching TRBD1. CDR1 is SQVTM, CDR2 ANQGSEA, per germline. J was trimmed by 9 bases and V by 5 bases; bases with no gene match: 12. This CDR3 comprises 14 residues. CDR3 in amino acids: CSVPGQGQQRAQYF. For the CDR3, the DNA is TGCAGCGTTCCGGGACAGGGGCAACAAAGGGCCCAGTACTTC.

This clonotype was observed at least ten times. The V and J genes are TRBV15 and TRBJ2-1; TRBD2 agrees at 12 bases. Per germline, CDR1 LNHNV and CDR2 YYDKDF (reference sequence). The CDR3 covers 17 residues. V gave up 1 base and J gave up 10 bases; unmatched junction bases: 11. Written as DNA, the CDR3 is TGTGCCACCAGCAGAGTTCGGGGACTAGCGGGCCTGGAGGAGCAGTTCTTC. Translation gives CATSRVRGLAGLEEQFF.

V usage is TRBV20-1 and J usage is TRBJ1-5; TRBD1 is a possible D gene (5 bases). V shed 4 bases and J shed 0 bases, with 13 bases lying between them. The CDR3 runs 15 residues. CDR1 and CDR2 (germline): DFQATT, SNEGSKA (reference sequence). CDR3 amino acids: CSATLRGFSNQPQHF. CDR3 bases: TGCAGTGCTACCTTACGGGGGTTTAGCAATCAGCCCCAGCATTTT.

This clonotype was counted a few times. The J gene is TRBJ2-5, the V gene TRBV20-1, with 9 bases lining up with TRBD1. This CDR3 contains 15 residues. Germline-derived CDR1 and CDR2 are DFQATT and SNEGSKA (reference sequence). The junction had 5 bases not matched to a gene; V was cut back by 3 bases and J by 0 bases. CDR3 in DNA: TGCAGTGCTAGGTTCCGGGACAGGGACCAAGAGACCCAGTACTTC. Translated: CSARFRDRDQETQYF.

The rearrangement links TRBV5-5 to TRBJ2-2; D may be TRBD1 or TRBD2 (5 bases each). V dropped 4 bases and J dropped 2 bases, with 15 bases sitting between them. Looked up from germline, CDR1 is SGHKS and CDR2 is YYEKEE (reference sequence). The CDR3 consists of 16 residues. The CDR3 sequence: CASSHGQGDNTGELFF. In DNA form, the CDR3 reads TGTGCCAGCAGCCACGGTCAGGGAGATAACACCGGGGAGCTGTTTTTT.

This clonotype occurred a few times. The V gene is TRBV27, the J gene TRBJ2-1; no reliable D call. CDR3 length: 16 residues. Germline CDR1 reads MNHEY; CDR2 reads SMNVEV (reference sequence). V shed 5 bases and J shed 1 base, with 15 bases lying between them. Here the CDR3 reads CASSSLGVKSYNEQFF. CDR3 in DNA: TGTGCCAGCAGTAGCTTGGGTGTGAAATCCTACAATGAGCAGTTCTTC.

This clonotype was recorded many times. The chain is built from TRBV15 and TRBJ2-5; D is unclear. CDR1 is LNHNV, CDR2 YYDKDF, per germline (reference sequence). V lost 0 bases, J lost 0 bases, and 8 bases lay in between. This CDR3 is 15 amino acids long. In DNA form, the CDR3 reads TGTGCCACCAGCAGAGATGGTGGGTACCAAGAGACCCAGTACTTC. Translation gives CATSRDGGYQETQYF.

This clonotype was counted only a few times. This chain uses TRBV20-1 with TRBJ2-3, with 13 bases fitting TRBD2. Losses at the gene ends were 2 bases for V and 4 bases for J; bases not matched to a gene: 6. In germline, CDR1 is DFQATT, CDR2 SNEGSKA (reference sequence). The CDR3 covers 16 residues. CDR3 sequence: CSARSWTSGSPDTQYF. The CDR3 nucleotides are TGCAGTGCTAGATCCTGGACTAGCGGGAGTCCAGATACGCAGTATTTT.

The V gene is TRBV14, the J gene TRBJ2-3, with D possibly TRBD1 on 5 matching bases. CDR3 length: 16 amino acids. Germline CDR1 reads SGHDN; CDR2 reads FVKESK. Trimming stripped 0 bases from V and 6 bases from J, with 16 bases between. CDR3 in amino acids: CASSQDRARAGDTQYF. The CDR3 DNA is TGTGCCAGCAGCCAAGATCGCGCACGGGCAGGGGATACGCAGTATTTT.

This clonotype was observed at least ten times. The rearrangement uses TRBV9 and TRBJ1-3; TRBD1 matches at 9 bases. The germline V gene encodes CDR1 SGDLS and CDR2 YYNGEE. The CDR3 runs to 15 residues. The V segment lost 3 bases and the J segment 4 bases; nucleotides outside the gene matches: 5. Here the CDR3 reads CASSDRGRRGNTIYF. CDR3 coding DNA: TGTGCCAGCAGCGACAGGGGGCGTCGAGGAAACACCATATATTTT.

The chain is built from TRBV5-4 and TRBJ2-5; possibly TRBD2 for D (6 bases). The CDR3 is 17 residues long. The germline V gene has CDR1 SGHNT and CDR2 YYREEE (reference sequence). V gave up 0 bases and J gave up 2 bases, with 17 bases separating them. CDR3 sequence: CASSLAGSGTPQETQYF. The CDR3 bases are TGTGCCAGCAGCTTGGCCGGGAGTGGGACCCCTCAAGAGACCCAGTACTTC.

This clonotype turned up a few times. The chain employs TRBV7-8 and TRBJ2-1; perhaps TRBD1 as D (6 bases). Germline loops: CDR1 SGHVS, CDR2 FQNEAQ. This CDR3 has 16 residues. The V end lost 4 bases, the J end lost 1 base, and 14 bases lay between the germline ends. Written as DNA, the CDR3 is TGTGCCAGCAGCTCAGGGGAGTGGGAGTCCTACAATGAGCAGTTCTTC. Its protein product is CASSSGEWESYNEQFF.

This chain joins TRBV7-3 and TRBJ2-1, with D uncertain. This CDR3 region has 12 residues. V was trimmed by 5 bases and J by 9 bases, leaving 11 bases between them. Germline V lookup: CDR1 SGHTA, CDR2 FQGTGA. This CDR3 reads CASSPSGLEQFF. The CDR3 DNA sequence: TGTGCCAGCAGCCCCTCAGGCCTTGAGCAGTTCTTC.

The genes are TRBV27 and TRBJ1-2; 9 bases are shared with TRBD1. With 7 bases clipped from V and 4 bases from J, the junction kept 4 bases outside the gene matches. In germline, CDR1 is MNHEY, CDR2 SMNVEV (reference sequence). The CDR3 runs to 13 residues. The CDR3: CASKTGGAYGYTF. DNA for the CDR3: TGTGCCAGCAAGACAGGGGGGGCCTATGGCTACACCTTC.

The rearrangement uses TRBV18 and TRBJ1-2; D is perhaps TRBD1 (6 bases). This CDR3 is 13 amino acids long. Germline-derived CDR1 and CDR2 are KGHSH and LQKENI. V dropped 3 bases and J dropped 3 bases, with 8 bases sitting between them. CDR3 in DNA: TGTGCCAGCTCACCGGGGGCGCACTATGGCTACACCTTC. Translation: CASSPGAHYGYTF.

This clonotype was observed a handful of times. V gene TRBV4-2 combines with J gene TRBJ2-3; 7 nucleotides line up with TRBD2. V lost 4 bases to trimming and J lost 5 bases; unmatched junction nucleotides: 6. The length of the CDR3 is 14 residues. Germline-derived CDR1 and CDR2 are LGHNA and YNFKEQ. The CDR3 loop reads CASSLGSSGDTQYF. CDR3 coding DNA: TGTGCCAGCAGCCTCGGTTCTAGCGGAGATACGCAGTATTTT.

This clonotype was counted many times. This chain connects TRBV12-3 or TRBV12-4 to TRBJ1-2, with 9 bases matching TRBD1. This CDR3 is built from 15 residues. J was trimmed by 8 bases and V by 6 bases; bases with no gene match: 13. Written as DNA, the CDR3 is TGTGCCAGCAGGAATCGTCGGGACAGGGAAAGCGGCTACACCTTC. Translated, it gives CASRNRRDRESGYTF.

This clonotype was seen at least ten times. V is TRBV5-1 and J is TRBJ1-1; a possible D gene is TRBD1 (5 bases). The CDR3 is 14 residues long. Deletions cut 1 base from V and 1 base from J, with 8 bases between. Germline V CDR1 and CDR2: SGHRS, YFSETQ. This CDR3 is CASSLSQGNTEAFF. DNA of the CDR3: TGCGCCAGCAGCTTGTCGCAGGGGAACACTGAAGCTTTCTTT.

Many counts were recorded for this clonotype. The chain employs TRBV7-2 and TRBJ2-3, with 10 bases that match TRBD2. J gave up 2 bases and V 5 bases, and 1 base lay outside the gene matches. The germline V gene encodes CDR1 SGHTA and CDR2 FQGNSA. There are 14 residues in the CDR3. The CDR3 bases are TGTGCCAGCAGCGGGACTAGCGACACAGATACGCAGTATTTT. It encodes CASSGTSDTDTQYF.

The rearrangement uses TRBV28 and TRBJ2-7; 12 nucleotides agree with TRBD2. There are 19 residues in the CDR3. Germline V lookup: CDR1 MDHEN, CDR2 SYDVKM. V lost 0 bases, J lost 0 bases, and 9 bases stayed unmatched. The CDR3 sequence: CASSLWLAGGEVSSYEQYF. CDR3 bases: TGTGCCAGCAGTTTATGGCTAGCGGGAGGGGAAGTAAGCTCCTACGAGCAGTACTTC.

CDR3 nucleotide sequence: TGTGCCAGTAGCGTTGCGTTTGAGCAGTACGTC. Residues: CASSVAFEQYV. The chain links TRBV19 to TRBJ2-7; D unclear. The CDR3 consists of 11 residues. With 6 bases removed from V and 7 bases from J, the gap between germline ends came to 10 bases. Germline V gene sequence: CDR1 LNHDA, CDR2 SQIVND (reference sequence).

Only a few counts were recorded for this clonotype. V usage is TRBV5-1 and J usage is TRBJ2-1; 7 positions agree with TRBD2. From germline, CDR1 is SGHRS and CDR2 YFSETQ. Trimming took 0 bases from V and 0 from J; bases not matched to a gene: 3. This CDR3 contains 16 residues. The CDR3 here is CASSLAWEGSYNEQFF. In DNA, the CDR3 is TGCGCCAGCAGCTTGGCCTGGGAGGGCTCCTACAATGAGCAGTTCTTC. The full variable domain, rest sourced from reference TRBV5-1 and TRBJ2-1, is KAGVTQTPRYLIKTRGQQVTLSCSPISGHRSVSWYQQTPGQGLQFLFEYFSETQRNKGNFPGRFSGRQFSNSRSEMNVSTLELGDSALYLCASSLAWEGSYNEQFFGPGTRLTVL.

This clonotype was observed a few times. The J gene is TRBJ1-5, the V gene TRBV7-2; D is possibly TRBD1 (5 bases). This CDR3 has 15 residues. V was shortened by 7 bases and J by 4 bases, with 17 bases between the two germline ends. The germline V gene has CDR1 SGHTA and CDR2 FQGNSA. The CDR3 DNA reads as TGTGCCAGCACCCCCACTCCAGGGAGGAATCAGCCCCAGCATTTT. Amino acid sequence: CASTPTPGRNQPQHF.

This sequence joins TRBV28 and TRBJ1-6, with 7 bases fitting TRBD1. Germline CDR1 is MDHEN and CDR2 is SYDVKM. The CDR3 loop spans 17 amino acids. The J segment lost 0 bases and the V segment lost 5 bases, leaving 7 bases of the junction unmatched. CDR3 nucleotide sequence: TGTGCCAGCAGTCTTATGGACAGGAGCTCCTATAATTCACCCCTCCACTTT. It specifies CASSLMDRSSYNSPLHF.

This chain uses TRBV27 with TRBJ2-1; 7 nucleotides agree with TRBD1. V gave up 3 bases and J gave up 4 bases; unmatched junction bases: 9. Germline lookup yields CDR1 MNHEY and CDR2 SMNVEV (reference sequence). This CDR3 is 16 amino acids long. In DNA form, the CDR3 reads TGTGCCAGCAGTTTTTGGGCGACAGGGCCATACAATGAGCAGTTCTTC. It encodes CASSFWATGPYNEQFF.

The V call is TRBV28, the J call TRBJ1-6; possible D gene TRBD1, 6 bases. The V gene lost 6 bases and the J gene lost 0 bases, with 9 bases spanning the gap. Germline V gene lookup returns CDR1 MDHEN and CDR2 SYDVKM. The CDR3 totals 15 residues. CDR3 DNA: TGTGCCAGCAGCCGAGGGGGCTCCTATAATTCACCCCTCCACTTT. It is translated as CASSRGGSYNSPLHF.